This T cell receptor beta chain originates from a study of control samples from healthy donors and cancer patients. TCRdb's table, derived via immunoSEQ multiplex PCR, lists solely in-frame clones and lacks some. The sample shows some 150,000 clones, about 90% of them seen only once. Germline lookup yields CDR1 LNHDA and CDR2 SQIVND (reference sequence). This CDR3 spans 13 amino acids. V lost 3 bases to trimming and J lost 5 bases, with 11 bases between them. The TCR was taken from a man in his thirties or forties in good health. The chain combines TRBV19 with TRBJ2-7; D not certain. The sample was blood. CDR3 DNA sequence: TGTGCCAGTAGTATCCGGACGGGCAACGAGCAGTACTTC. Amino acid sequence: CASSIRTGNEQYF.